The clone carrying this TCR beta chain was found a few times. The data were taken from a study of OX40 agonist ivuxolimab in advanced cancers. Only in-frame clones appear in the TCRdb table, and some are missing; sequencing was by immunoSEQ multiplex PCR. The sample records approximately 69,000 clones, roughly 80% being singletons. This material consisted of CD4+ or CD8+ T cells sorted from blood, taken in a trial of the OX40 agonist ivuxolimab. This receptor was obtained from an adult with an advanced solid tumor such as melanoma, head and neck, liver or kidney cancer.

This CDR3 reads CASSGTSGDNYNEQFF. CDR3 in DNA: TGTGCCAGCAGCGGGACTAGCGGGGACAATTACAATGAGCAGTTCTTC. The chain recombines TRBV7-9 with TRBJ2-1, with 13 bases fitting TRBD2. CDR3 length: 16 amino acids. The V segment lost 5 bases and the J segment 4 bases; nucleotides outside the gene matches: 5. The germline V gene has CDR1 SEHNR and CDR2 FQNEAQ (reference sequence).